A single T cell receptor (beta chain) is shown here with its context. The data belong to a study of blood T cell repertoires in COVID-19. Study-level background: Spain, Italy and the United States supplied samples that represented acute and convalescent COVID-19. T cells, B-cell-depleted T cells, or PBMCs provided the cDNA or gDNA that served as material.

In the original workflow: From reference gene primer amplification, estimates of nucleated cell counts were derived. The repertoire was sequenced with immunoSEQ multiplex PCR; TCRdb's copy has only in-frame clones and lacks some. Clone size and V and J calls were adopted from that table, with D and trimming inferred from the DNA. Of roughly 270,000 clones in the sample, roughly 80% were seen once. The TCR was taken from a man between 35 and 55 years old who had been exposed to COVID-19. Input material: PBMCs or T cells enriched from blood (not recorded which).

CDR3 sequence reads: CASSTGQNPGAYGYTF. The DNA of the CDR3 is TGTGCCAGTAGTACAGGACAGAACCCCGGGGCCTATGGCTACACCTTC. The chain joins TRBV19 to TRBJ1-2, with D possibly matching TRBD1 (6 bases). Germline V gene data show CDR1 as LNHDA and CDR2 as SQIVND (reference sequence). The CDR3 contains 16 residues. The V end lost 4 bases, the J end lost 4 bases, and 19 bases lay between the germline ends.